The entry below describes one TCR beta chain. This clonotype has a count of ten or more. Its recognized antigen is unknown. The record has no base qualities; no much larger clone is one base away. First-strand cDNA was synthesized with Superscript III and a set of TRAV- and TRBV-specific primers, covering both TCRalpha and TCRbeta chains. TCRs were amplified with Phusion for 20 to 25 PCR cycles, with a constant-region primer paired with the adapter attached to the V primers. Amplification of the isolated mRNA was done with the MessageAmp II aRNA Amplification Kit, which involved an approximately 16-hour in vitro transcription at 37 degrees C. The Dynabeads mRNA DIRECT Purification Kit was used to isolate the mRNA for TCR sequencing. Indexed Illumina adapters were added in a second Phusion PCR of around 23 cycles, and the PCR products were purified with AMPure XP beads. Deep sequencing of TCRalpha and TCRbeta libraries was performed on an Illumina MiniSeq instrument. In the paper's pipeline: Using custom Perl scripts, TCR sequences encoding the same protein were pooled, out-of-frame sequences were removed, and the abundance of each clonotype was computed. The analysis excluded TCR sequences that were supported by just one read. Among the metrics used to describe the repertoires were Shannon entropy, Gini index, clonality, richness, and the frequency of TCRs shared between repertoires. Clones were called with MiXCR by TCRdb after fastp trimmed the public reads at Q25, and only in-frame beta chains were retained. Records with the same CDR3 protein are collapsed into one entry carrying the most frequent genes and DNA. The V and J calls and clone size come from TCRdb's table, not from the authors' own analysis. Recorded for this sample are around 99,000 distinct CDR3 sequences; more than 8% of them occurred a single time. The leading ten clones occupy around 0.97% of the sample.

The sample's time point, from its label and the paper: before trial treatment. Donors were enrolled in RACIN, a single-arm phase I dose-escalation trial combining nivolumab, ipilimumab, aspirin, low-dose cyclophosphamide and low-dose radiotherapy. Patients with advanced, TIL-negative solid tumors were considered eligible. After removal of 5 bases from V and 3 bases from J, the junction retains 3 bases not matched to a gene. CDR1 and CDR2, looked up from the germline V gene, are SNHLY and FYNNEI. Counted from cysteine to phenylalanine, this CDR3 has 15 amino acids. Only CDR3 DNA is held: 45 bases, read in frame from base 1. These data come from a study of low-dose radiotherapy and immunotherapy resistance in tumors (dated by TCRdb to between 2022 and 2023). Concerning the study at large: In Cohort 1, each fraction delivered 0.5 Gy every 2 weeks, and the prescribed total PTV dose was 6.5 Gy. Patients in Cohort 2 were given 1 Gy per fraction every two weeks, for a total of 13 Gy across 26 weeks. Patients were given nivolumab as a 240 mg flat dose every two weeks and ipilimumab at 1 mg/kg every six weeks, with both drugs delivered intravenously. Intravenous cyclophosphamide at 200 mg/m2 was administered every two weeks, one day ahead of each radiation and immunotherapy administration. Patients took aspirin 300 mg orally once daily for four cycles, starting on cycle 1 day 1. Randomization of trial participants into treatment groups was not performed. Eight patients were included in the translational analysis, namely three from the first dose cohort plus the first five from the second dose cohort.

The sequence links TRBV2 to TRBJ2-7; 14 bases in between match TRBD2. Sequencing was performed on PBMCs, taken before treatment. The receptor's source is a male donor with prostate cancer. The DNA sequence is given as TGTGCCAGCAGTACCGGGACTAGCGGGAGCTACGAGCAGTACTTC. Its product reads: CASSTGTSGSYEQYF.